A selection of T cell receptor beta chains follows, all from one sample in a study of blood T cell repertoires in COVID-19. Profiling relied on immunoSEQ multiplex PCR, and the TCRdb table lists in-frame clones only, not all of them. The sample contains around 250,000 clones, roughly 88% of which appear only once. The material sequenced was PBMCs or T cells enriched from blood (not recorded which). The receptors originated from a woman aged 45-65 years who had recovered from COVID-19. The CDR3 runs from the conserved cysteine through the conserved F or W. A D gene is named only where the DNA matches it firmly. Some rows have no size entry. The others give once, few or many, or a class for an expanded clone.

cdr3_nt	cdr3_aa	d_call	clone_size	cdr3_length	j_call	v_call
TGTGCCAGCAGCCCGGGTTTACAGGGGAGGCAGCCCCAGCATTTT	CASSPGLQGRQPQHF	TRBD1	NA	15	TRBJ1-5	TRBV7-2
TGTGCCAGCAGCGAACGGACAGGGTCGGGTGAAAAACTGTTTTTT	CASSERTGSGEKLFF	TRBD1	NA	15	TRBJ1-4	TRBV9
TGTGCCAGCAGCTTAGGGCTGGGGGCGGGCTATGGCTACACCTTC	CASSLGLGAGYGYTF	NA	few	15	TRBJ1-2	TRBV11-2
TGTGCCAGCAGGACAGGGAACACTGGCGGTCAATACAATGAGCAGTTCTTC	CASRTGNTGGQYNEQFF	TRBD1	NA	17	TRBJ2-1	TRBV28
TGTGCCAGCTCACCAGTCCAGGGCCAGTTGCTAGCCAAAAACATTCAGTACTTC	CASSPVQGQLLAKNIQYF	NA	once	18	TRBJ2-4	TRBV18
TGTGCACCGGCGAGCGGGAGTTCTTTCTCCTACGAGCAGTACTTC	CAPASGSSFSYEQYF	TRBD2	NA	15	TRBJ2-7	TRBV9
TGTGCCAGCAGTGAACTAGCGGGGGGAGTCGATGAGCAGTTCTTC	CASSELAGGVDEQFF	TRBD2	NA	15	TRBJ2-1	TRBV6-4
TGCGCCAGCAGCCAAGGGACAGGGGCTGACGAGCAGTACTTC	CASSQGTGADEQYF	TRBD1	NA	14	TRBJ2-7	TRBV4-1
TGTGCCAGCAGGGGGACTAGTTTCTACGAGCAGTACTTC	CASRGTSFYEQYF	TRBD2	NA	13	TRBJ2-7	TRBV2
TGTGCCAGCTTAGGGGGCAGCAGGGGCTTTCCCTACGAGCAGTACTTC	CASLGGSRGFPYEQYF	TRBD1	NA	16	TRBJ2-7	TRBV28
TGTGCCAGCAGACCATATGCTGAGAGGGGGATGAACACTGAAGCTTTCTTT	CASRPYAERGMNTEAFF	NA	NA	17	TRBJ1-1	TRBV3-1/TRBV3-2
TGTGCCAGCAGCTTAGGGTGGGACAGGGGGCATGAGCAGTTCTTC	CASSLGWDRGHEQFF	TRBD1	NA	15	TRBJ2-1	TRBV11-2
TGCGCCAGCAGCTTGGGACAGGGGTCCGGGGAGCTGTTTTTT	CASSLGQGSGELFF	TRBD1	NA	14	TRBJ2-2	TRBV5-1
TGTGCCAGCAAAACTAATACTCGGGGTGAGCAGTTCTTC	CASKTNTRGEQFF	NA	NA	13	TRBJ2-1	TRBV27
TGTGCCAGCAGCTTCTCAGGGTTCACTGAAGCTTTCTTT	CASSFSGFTEAFF	NA	NA	13	TRBJ1-1	TRBV5-8
TGTGCCAGTGCTAGGGACTACACCAGTAGGGACTACGAGCAGTACTTC	CASARDYTSRDYEQYF	TRBD2	NA	16	TRBJ2-7	TRBV28
TGCGCCAGCAGGACTACAGATTATAATTCACCCCTCCACTTT	CASRTTDYNSPLHF	NA	NA	14	TRBJ1-6	TRBV10-2
TGTGCCAGCAGCTTAACCTCTAGCCAGAGCACAGATACGCAGTATTTT	CASSLTSSQSTDTQYF	NA	NA	16	TRBJ2-3	TRBV7-3
TGTGCCAGCAGCGGCTCGGGACAGGGAATAGCCAAAAACATTCAGTACTTC	CASSGSGQGIAKNIQYF	TRBD1	NA	17	TRBJ2-4	TRBV7-9
TGTGCCAGCACCACCGACAGTTCGCAAGAGACCCAGTACTTC	CASTTDSSQETQYF	NA	NA	14	TRBJ2-5	TRBV21-1
TGTGCCAGCAGCCAAGGATTTTCCCCTAGCGGGAGGCCGAGCACAGATACGCAGTATTTT	CASSQGFSPSGRPSTDTQYF	TRBD2	once	20	TRBJ2-3	TRBV3-1/TRBV3-2
TGTGCCAGCAGCTTAAGCGGACAAGAGACCCAGTACTTC	CASSLSGQETQYF	NA	NA	13	TRBJ2-5	TRBV7-3
TGTGCCAGCAGCGTAGGAGGGACCTACAATGAGCAGTTCTTC	CASSVGGTYNEQFF	NA	NA	14	TRBJ2-1	TRBV9
TGTGCCAGCAGCGGGGGAGGGGGCGAGCAGTACTTC	CASSGGGGEQYF	NA	NA	12	TRBJ2-7	TRBV7-9
TGTGCCAGCAGCTTTCTCTCTAGCGGGAAACATGAGCAGTTCTTC	CASSFLSSGKHEQFF	TRBD2	NA	15	TRBJ2-1	TRBV5-4
TGTGCCAGCAGCTCACAGGGAGGGAAGGGCCCTGGGGCCAACGTCCTGACTTTC	CASSSQGGKGPGANVLTF	NA	once	18	TRBJ2-6	TRBV7-3
TGTGCCAGCGGGCACAGCGGGACATACGAGCAGTACTTC	CASGHSGTYEQYF	NA	once	13	TRBJ2-7	TRBV7-9